These T cell receptor beta chains were read from a single sample in a study of blood T cell repertoires in COVID-19. Some clones are missing from TCRdb's copy, which holds only in-frame ones; the method was immunoSEQ multiplex PCR. In the table there are more than 55,000 clones, 75% to 90% of which are singletons. The sample was peripheral blood. Source of these receptors: a woman aged 60-70 years with COVID-19, enrolled during active disease. The CDR3 runs from the conserved cysteine through the conserved F or W. The order of the fields is D gene, V gene, J gene, clone size, CDR3 DNA, CDR3 protein. D genes are given only for firm matches. Part of the rows lack a size; the others show once, few, many or a class for expanded clones.

-,TRBV5-8,TRBJ2-4,-,TGTGCCAGCAGCTTGGTACCCGGGACCAAAAACATTCAGTACTTC,CASSLVPGTKNIQYF
-,TRBV7-2,TRBJ2-1,once,TGTGCCAGCAGCTTTCGGGGGACGGAATACAATGAGCAGTTCTTC,CASSFRGTEYNEQFF
TRBD1,TRBV28,TRBJ1-6,-,TGTGCCAGCAGTTGGGGGACAGGGATTAATTCACCCCTCCACTTT,CASSWGTGINSPLHF
TRBD1,TRBV7-9,TRBJ2-7,-,TGTGCCAGCAGCTTATCTTCAGGGGGCGCTTCCGGCGAGCAGTACTTC,CASSLSSGGASGEQYF
TRBD1,TRBV12-3/TRBV12-4,TRBJ1-2,-,TGTGCCAGCGGGACAGGGCGAGGCTACACCTTC,CASGTGRGYTF
-,TRBV24-1,TRBJ1-5,-,TGTGCCACCAGTGATCCGACTCAGGGAAACAATCAGCCCCAGCATTTT,CATSDPTQGNNQPQHF
-,TRBV5-4,TRBJ1-4,-,TGTGCCAGCAGCTTAAGCCAGAGGAATGAAAAACTGTTTTTT,CASSLSQRNEKLFF
-,TRBV7-3,TRBJ2-1,-,TGTGCCAGCAGCCCCGACAGCGCAGAGCAGTTCTTC,CASSPDSAEQFF
-,TRBV5-4,TRBJ2-5,-,TGTGCCATACACTACCGGAGCATAGAGACCCAGTACTTC,CAIHYRSIETQYF
TRBD2,TRBV5-4,TRBJ2-7,-,TGTGCCAGCAGCCCAAGGACTAGCGCCGCCTACGAGCAGTACTTC,CASSPRTSAAYEQYF
-,TRBV4-2,TRBJ1-2,-,TGTGCCAGCAGCCAAGATACCGGGAACTATGGCTACACCTTC,CASSQDTGNYGYTF
TRBD1,TRBV19,TRBJ2-7,-,TGTGCCAGTAGTGGGGGACAGGGCTTCAACGAGCAGTACTTC,CASSGGQGFNEQYF
TRBD2,TRBV10-3,TRBJ2-3,-,TGTGCCATCAGTTCCGGGACTAGCGGGAGTAAAGATACGCAGTATTTT,CAISSGTSGSKDTQYF
TRBD1,TRBV15,TRBJ2-5,-,TGTGCCACCAGCAGTTCGGGACAGGGATTTGGGGAGACCCAGTACTTC,CATSSSGQGFGETQYF
-,TRBV6-1,TRBJ1-6,-,TGTGCCAGCAGTGCTAGGATCTTGAGCTCCTATAATTCACCCCTCCACTTT,CASSARILSSYNSPLHF
-,TRBV3-1/TRBV3-2,TRBJ1-1,-,TGTGCCAGCAGCCTCCCCCCCGGGAACACTGAAGCTTTCTTT,CASSLPPGNTEAFF
TRBD1,TRBV9,TRBJ2-7,-,TGTGCCAGCAGCGCGGACAGGGGGTCCAACGAGCAGTACTTC,CASSADRGSNEQYF
-,TRBV5-6,TRBJ1-1,-,TGTGCCAGCACCCCGTGGGGGAGGTGGGACACTGAAGCTTTCTTT,CASTPWGRWDTEAFF
TRBD1,TRBV27,TRBJ2-7,-,TGTGCCAGCAGCCCTTGGACAGGGCCATCCTACGAGCAGTACTTC,CASSPWTGPSYEQYF
-,TRBV2,TRBJ2-1,-,TGTGCCAGCAGACTGTTTCCTAATGAGCAGTTCTTC,CASRLFPNEQFF
-,TRBV15,TRBJ1-5,-,TGTGCCACCAGCAGAGTGGCTCAGCCCCAGCATTTT,CATSRVAQPQHF
-,TRBV28,TRBJ1-5,few,TGTGCCAGCAGTTTAGAGGCAGCAAATCAGCCCCAGCATTTT,CASSLEAANQPQHF
TRBD1,TRBV19,TRBJ1-2,once,TGTGCCAGTAGTCTCCCGGGACAGGGGGAGAACTATGGCTACACCTTC,CASSLPGQGENYGYTF
TRBD2,TRBV3-1/TRBV3-2,TRBJ2-3,-,TGTGCCAGCAGCCTCGGGACTAGCGGGGCCTTCCGGGATACGCAGTATTTT,CASSLGTSGAFRDTQYF
-,TRBV4-1,TRBJ1-2,-,TGCGCCAGCAGCCAAACAACCGGGATGTTCTATGGCTACACCTTC,CASSQTTGMFYGYTF
TRBD2,TRBV2,TRBJ2-7,once,TGTGCCAGCAGTGGGGATCTAGCGGGAACCTACGAGCAGTACTTC,CASSGDLAGTYEQYF
TRBD2,TRBV4-3,TRBJ2-1,-,TGCGCCAGCAGCCAAGGACTAGCGGGAGCTTTTGAGCAGTTCTTC,CASSQGLAGAFEQFF
TRBD2,TRBV14,TRBJ2-5,-,TGTGCCAGCAGCCGCCGACTAGCGGGAGGGGCAGAGACCCAGTACTTC,CASSRRLAGGAETQYF
TRBD2,TRBV9,TRBJ2-7,-,TGTGCCAGCAGCGTAGGAGTCCTGGCGGGGGACCACGAGCAGTACTTC,CASSVGVLAGDHEQYF
TRBD1,TRBV6-5,TRBJ2-5,-,TGTGCCAGCAGTAGCTCCAGGGGGCTCGCGTCCCAGTACTTC,CASSSSRGLASQYF
TRBD1,TRBV7-3,TRBJ2-5,-,TGTGCCAGCAGCTTCACCCCCAGGGGGTCGGAGACCCAGTACTTC,CASSFTPRGSETQYF
-,TRBV7-8,TRBJ2-2,-,TGTGCCAGCAGCCAATTGTCAGGCGCCAGGAGGGAGCTGTTTTTT,CASSQLSGARRELFF
TRBD2,TRBV6-5,TRBJ2-7,-,TGTGCCAGCAGAGCGGGACTAGCGTCCGAGCAGTACTTC,CASRAGLASEQYF